The present entry profiles one T cell receptor beta chain with its context. Its antigen is undetermined. This sample stems from a study of T cell responses to AZD1222 COVID-19 vaccine. CDR3 size: 15 residues. Trimming pared 4 bases from V and 2 bases from J, leaving 14 bases between. Germline CDR1 SGHNT, CDR2 YENEEA. Method: immunoSEQ multiplex PCR; TCRdb's copy keeps in-frame clones and lacks some. There are over 100,000 clones in the sample; 85% occur only once, and around 8.3% lies in the top ten. Study results and caveats: It was only after the peak T cell response that any repertoires were sampled. White British donors predominated, females outnumbered males, and clonal diversity was possibly underestimated. When two AZD1222 doses had been given, Spike-specific TCR breadth and depth rose.

The chain joins TRBV11-3 to TRBJ1-1; D is uncertain. The sequence was collected from an adult who received the MenACWY meningococcal vaccine as a control. Sample: peripheral blood, taken 28 days after the second dose of the MenACWY control vaccine. In DNA form, the CDR3 reads TGTGCCAGCAGCTCCCCCCCGCTCACCAACACTGAAGCTTTCTTT. Protein: CASSSPPLTNTEAFF.